The source of this T cell receptor (beta chain) is a study of Ad26.COV2.S vaccination and SARS-CoV-2 variants. Overall study: In the study, Ad26.COV2.S was injected intramuscularly once, or twice 56 days apart.

CDR3 length: 14 residues. V lost 6 bases and J 2 bases, leaving 14 bases between the germline ends. Germline V CDR1 and CDR2: SGHRS, YFSETQ. As concerns this clone: Antigen specificity is unknown.

Findings and limits, study-wide: Following vaccination, spike-specific CD8+ and CD4+ T cell responses reportedly exhibited substantial breadth. Higher spike-specific TCR breadth was found in vaccine recipients than in placebo recipients.

TCRdb keeps only in-frame clones here, not all; method: immunoSEQ multiplex PCR. Of about 480,000 clones listed, around 85% are singletons. The treatment denotes: about 20 received Ad26.COV2.S at low or high dose, single or two shots; 5 received placebo; per-sample allocation not given. Collection of samples fell on day 63 after the first vaccine or placebo injection. J is TRBJ1-1 and V is TRBV5-1; no clear D. The origin of this receptor is a person between 18 and 65 years old who received the Ad26.COV2.S COVID-19 vaccine or a placebo. The sample consisted of peripheral blood, taken in a trial of Ad26.COV2.S vaccine versus placebo. The CDR3 spells CASTPSNGNTEAFF. The CDR3 DNA reads TGCGCCAGCACCCCTAGTAACGGTAACACTGAAGCTTTCTTT.